This T cell receptor (beta chain) was found in a study of blood T cell repertoires in COVID-19. The overall study: The study drew acute and convalescent COVID-19 samples from the United States, Italy and Spain.

V shed 3 bases and J shed 4 bases, with 13 bases lying between them. Germline V gene sequence: CDR1 SGHTS, CDR2 YDEGEE. This CDR3 has 14 amino acids. Original processing notes: Amplified reference gene primers provided the basis for estimating nucleated cell counts. Assay used: immunoSEQ multiplex PCR; TCRdb lists only in-frame clones, some missing. V and J calls and clone size follow that table, whereas D and trimming were derived from the DNA. The repertoire has around 700,000 clones, 80% to 90% of them found once; the top ten carry approximately 0.3%. The sample taken for sequencing was peripheral blood. This TCR was sampled from a woman aged 18-35 years with acute or convalescent COVID-19. The V gene is TRBV5-8, the J gene TRBJ2-5; no clear D. CDR3 loop: CASSSPLAPETQYF. The CDR3 DNA reads as TGTGCCAGCAGCTCCCCCCTGGCCCCAGAGACCCAGTACTTC.